Below, 26 T cell receptor beta chains from the same sample are listed, as sequenced in a study of cytomegalovirus exposure and HLA in healthy donors. Use of 60 Vbeta and 13 Jbeta primers characterized the PCR. Repertoires were generated with immunoSEQ multiplex PCR, while TCRdb's copy carries only in-frame clones and drops some. The sample carries about 140,000 clones, 60% to 85% recorded once. Sequencing was done on a sample of PBMCs. The receptors were sampled from a woman between 35 and 50 years old in good health and CMV-seronegative.

J is TRBJ1-4 and V is TRBV6-1, with 7 positions matching TRBD1. The germline gives CDR1 MNHNS, CDR2 SASEGT. This CDR3 spans 15 amino acids. The ends lost 3 bases at V and 8 bases at J; junction bases unmatched: 9. The CDR3 DNA is TGTGCCAGCAGTGACAGTAGACAGGGTCGGGAAAAACTGTTTTTT. This codes for CASSDSRQGREKLFF.

The genes are TRBV27 and TRBJ2-7; 8 nucleotides align to TRBD1. CDR1 is MNHEY, CDR2 SMNVEV, per germline (reference sequence). J lost 5 bases, V lost 6 bases, and 9 bases had no gene match. There are 14 residues in the CDR3. CDR3 amino acids: CASRIQGAGDEQYF. CDR3 nucleotides: TGTGCCAGCAGAATTCAGGGGGCTGGCGACGAGCAGTACTTC.

The chain employs TRBV21-1 and TRBJ1-4; the table gives TRBD1 as D, unverified against the DNA. TRBV21-1 is marked as a pseudogene. CDR3 length: 18 residues. DNA for the CDR3: TGTGCCAGCAGCAAAGGTCTCCGAGACAGGGAAACTAATGAAAAACTGTTTTTT. Its protein is CASSKGLRDRETNEKLFF.

The genes are TRBV6-1 and TRBJ1-1; no clear D. Trimming stripped 2 bases from V and 0 bases from J, with 4 bases between. CDR3 length equals 13 residues. The germline V gene encodes CDR1 MNHNS and CDR2 SASEGT. Here the CDR3 reads CASSETLNTEAFF. The CDR3 coding sequence is TGTGCCAGCAGTGAAACTCTGAACACTGAAGCTTTCTTT.

This chain links TRBV25-1 with TRBJ2-2; 7 bases map to TRBD1. The CDR3 is made up of 14 amino acids. V was clipped by 8 bases and J by 1 base; unmatched bases: 4. Germline CDR1 reads MGHDK; CDR2 reads SYGVNS. The CDR3 DNA reads TGTGCCAGCTCCGGGACAGAGAACACCGGGGAGCTGTTTTTT. Translated, it gives CASSGTENTGELFF.

Concerning this clone itself: A read error may produce the germline difference seen at one junction end. The rearrangement links TRBV7-7 to TRBJ2-3; weak D call: TRBD2 (6 bases). Germline V gene sequence: CDR1 SSHAT, CDR2 FNYEAQ (reference sequence). The CDR3 loop spans 14 amino acids. The chain's CDR3 is CASSPGLSTDTQYF. DNA for the CDR3: TGTGCTAGCAGTCCGGGACTTAGCACAGATACGCAGTATTTT. The variable domain in full, with the rest retrieved from reference TRBV7-7 and TRBJ2-3, is GAGVSQSPRYKVTKRGQDVTLRCDPISSHATLYWYQQALGQGPEFLTYFNYEAQPDKSGLPSDRFSAERPEGSISTLTIQRTEQRDSAMYRCASSPGLSTDTQYFGPGTRLTVL.

The chain links TRBV29-1 to TRBJ1-2; D gene uncertain. The CDR3 runs 14 residues. Germline lookup yields CDR1 SQVTM and CDR2 ANQGSEA. V lost 3 bases and J 2 bases, leaving 13 bases between the germline ends. The CDR3, as DNA: TGCAGCGTTGATCGTCACACGGAGAACTATGGCTACACCTTC. This sequence encodes CSVDRHTENYGYTF.

The chain is built from TRBV27 and TRBJ2-7; D is undetermined. CDR1 and CDR2 from the germline V gene are MNHEY and SMNVEV (reference sequence). The CDR3 spans 13 residues. The V and J ends lost 6 bases and 2 bases respectively, with 11 bases between them. This chain's CDR3 is CASSPQAPYEQYF. CDR3 nucleotide sequence: TGTGCCAGCAGCCCTCAGGCTCCCTACGAGCAGTACTTC.

Here the CDR3 reads CASSRGDTFNQPQHF. For the CDR3, the DNA is TGTGCCAGCTCACGTGGGGACACATTCAATCAGCCCCAGCATTTT. The chain has TRBV18 and TRBJ1-5; weak D call: TRBD1 (6 bases). The CDR3 spans 15 residues. Trimming took 4 bases from V and 3 from J, leaving 13 bases between them. Germline CDR1 is KGHSH and CDR2 is LQKENI.

This chain joins TRBV6-1 and TRBJ2-3; TRBD1 matches at 7 bases. CDR1 is MNHNS, CDR2 SASEGT, per germline. This CDR3 is built from 14 residues. Germline trimming cut 2 bases from V and 4 bases from J; bases unmatched to any gene: 3. CDR3 region: CASSESTGADTQYF. In nucleotides, the CDR3 is TGTGCCAGCAGTGAATCTACAGGGGCAGATACGCAGTATTTT.

This clone was counted a single time. This chain links TRBV6-1 with TRBJ2-4; 10 bases line up with TRBD1. Germline CDR1 MNHNS, CDR2 SASEGT. CDR3 size: 16 residues. The junction had 5 bases not matched to a gene; V was cut back by 3 bases and J by 3 bases. The DNA of the CDR3 is TGTGCCAGCAGTGAGGGACAGGGGATCGGCAAAAACATTCAGTACTTC. Its protein is CASSEGQGIGKNIQYF.

The V call is TRBV5-6, the J call TRBJ1-4, with unresolved D. The CDR3 spans 14 residues. CDR1 and CDR2 from the germline V gene are SGHDT and YYEEEE. Trimming removed 2 bases from V and 8 bases from J, with 13 bases in between. This CDR3 is CASSFGDTREKLFF. The CDR3 region has the DNA TGTGCCAGCAGCTTTGGAGATACCCGCGAAAAACTGTTTTTT.

This chain connects TRBV14 to TRBJ2-7, with TRBD1 matching over 7 bases. CDR3 size: 15 residues. Germline V gene data show CDR1 as SGHDN and CDR2 as FVKESK. J was trimmed by 0 bases and V by 4 bases; bases with no gene match: 6. CDR3 nucleotides: TGTGCCAGCAGCCTCCGGGACAGACACTCCTACGAGCAGTACTTC. Translating it yields CASSLRDRHSYEQYF.

The chain carries TRBV29-1 and TRBJ1-1; D unclear. CDR1 is SQVTM, CDR2 ANQGSEA, per germline. Trimming shortened V by 7 bases and J by 5 bases, and 17 bases separated the two germline ends. The CDR3 spans 13 residues. The CDR3 sequence: CSGKTLSGTEAFF. CDR3 DNA: TGCAGCGGAAAGACCCTAAGCGGAACTGAAGCTTTCTTT.

The J gene is TRBJ1-5, the V gene TRBV18, with 11 bases identical to TRBD1. The germline gives CDR1 KGHSH, CDR2 LQKENI. CDR3 length: 16 amino acids. Trimming cost V 3 bases and J 4 bases; bases outside gene matches: 5. The CDR3 is CASSPLGTGGNQPQHF. DNA of the CDR3: TGTGCCAGCTCACCCCTGGGGACAGGGGGAAATCAGCCCCAGCATTTT.

This clone was detected a few times. The J gene is TRBJ1-3, the V gene TRBV7-2, with D unclear. CDR3 length equals 15 residues. Per germline, CDR1 SGHTA and CDR2 FQGNSA. V lost 1 base, J lost 2 bases, and 9 bases lay in between. Written as DNA, the CDR3 is TGTGCCAGCAGCTTAGGAGGGAGAGCTGGAAACACCATATATTTT. It specifies CASSLGGRAGNTIYF. The full variable domain, its missing parts supplied by reference TRBV7-2 and TRBJ1-3, is GAGVSQSPSNKVTEKGKDVELRCDPISGHTALYWYRQSLGQGLEFLIYFQGNSAPDKSGLPSDRFSAERTGGSVSTLTIQRTQQEDSAVYLCASSLGGRAGNTIYFGEGSWLTVV.

The chain carries TRBV30 and TRBJ1-1; maybe TRBD1 (6 bases). The V end was cut by 4 bases, the J end by 3 bases, with 18 bases between. Per the germline V gene, CDR1 is GTSNPN and CDR2 is SVGIG (reference sequence). The CDR3 contains 15 residues. In DNA, the CDR3 is TGTGCCTGGAAACCTCACACAGGGAAGGACACTGAAGCTTTCTTT. It encodes CAWKPHTGKDTEAFF.

V is TRBV4-2 and J is TRBJ1-5, with 7 bases that match TRBD1. V shed 0 bases and J 0 bases; nucleotides not matched to a gene: 5. Germline assignment: CDR1 LGHNA and CDR2 YNFKEQ. The CDR3 runs to 17 residues. CDR3 loop: CASSQDLQGFSNQPQHF. The DNA of the CDR3 is TGTGCCAGCAGCCAAGATTTACAGGGGTTTAGCAATCAGCCCCAGCATTTT.

Concerning this clone itself: The junction shows a germline mismatch at one end, possibly a read error. This sample also contains other DNA sequences that code for the same CDR3. This chain joins TRBV20-1 and TRBJ1-2; no reliable D call. The CDR3 runs to 11 residues. The germline V gene encodes CDR1 DFQATT and CDR2 SNEGSKA (reference sequence). CDR3 region: CSAREAYGYTF. CDR3 nucleotides: TGCAGTGCGAGAGAGGCCTATGGCTACACCTTC.

This sequence joins TRBV7-8 and TRBJ1-1, with D perhaps TRBD1 (6 bases). CDR3 length: 13 residues. Germline V gene data show CDR1 as SGHVS and CDR2 as FQNEAQ. V was shortened by 5 bases and J by 4 bases, with 11 bases between the two germline ends. CDR3 DNA: TGTGCCAGCAGCGTCCAACAGGGCACTGAAGCTTTCTTT. It codes for CASSVQQGTEAFF.

The chain recombines TRBV10-2 with TRBJ2-2; D possibly corresponds to TRBD1 (6 bases). This CDR3 comprises 16 residues. Germline V lookup: CDR1 WSHSY, CDR2 SAAADI. Trimming left V 6 bases short and J 5 bases short, with 19 bases between. The chain's CDR3 is CASSPAGDGVTGELFF. CDR3 DNA sequence: TGCGCCAGCAGCCCCGCAGGGGACGGGGTTACCGGGGAGCTGTTTTTT.

The chain is built from TRBV7-9 and TRBJ2-1, with 15 bases identical to TRBD2. CDR3 size: 18 residues. Germline CDR1 SEHNR, CDR2 FQNEAQ (reference sequence). V shed 4 bases and J 1 base; nucleotides not matched to a gene: 5. The CDR3, as DNA: TGTGCCAGCAGCTCAGGACTAGCGGGGGGGCTATCCTACAATGAGCAGTTCTTC. Translated, it gives CASSSGLAGGLSYNEQFF.

The chain recombines TRBV7-2 with TRBJ2-5; TRBD2 is a possible D gene (5 bases). CDR1 SGHTA and CDR2 FQGNSA come from the germline V gene. The CDR3 covers 18 residues. V lost 5 bases to trimming and J lost 2 bases, with 24 bases between them. DNA for the CDR3: TGTGCCAGCAGCCACCAAGTCTCTTGGGGAGTTAGACAAGAGACCCAGTACTTC. Residues: CASSHQVSWGVRQETQYF.

The chain couples TRBV6-6 to TRBJ1-2; 9 bases line up with TRBD1. V lost 7 bases and J lost 6; bases outside the gene matches: 15. The CDR3 totals 16 residues. The germline CDR1 and CDR2 sequences are MNHNY and SVGAGI (reference sequence). CDR3 region: CASITDRGQKKDGYTF. In DNA, the CDR3 is TGTGCCAGCATTACGGACAGGGGCCAGAAGAAAGATGGCTACACCTTC.

J is TRBJ1-6 and V is TRBV28, with a weak D call TRBD1 (6 bases). The germline CDR1 and CDR2 sequences are MDHEN and SYDVKM. The CDR3 is 17 amino acids. Trimming took 7 bases from V and 4 from J, leaving 20 bases between them. The CDR3 coding sequence is TGTGCCAGCACACCCATTGAAGGACAGCTGTATAATTCACCCCTCCACTTT. Translated: CASTPIEGQLYNSPLHF. The full variable domain, completed using reference TRBV28 and TRBJ1-6, is DVKVTQSSRYLVKRTGEKVFLECVQDMDHENMFWYRQDPGLGLRLIYFSYDVKMKEKGDIPEGYSVSREKKERFSLILESASTNQTSMYLCASTPIEGQLYNSPLHFGNGTRLTVT.

This CDR3 is CATSRDRGDQPQHF. Written as DNA, the CDR3 is TGTGCCACCAGCAGAGATCGGGGGGATCAGCCCCAGCATTTT. The chain uses TRBV15 and TRBJ1-5; D may be TRBD1 (5 bases). There are 14 residues in the CDR3. The germline V gene has CDR1 LNHNV and CDR2 YYDKDF (reference sequence). Between the trimmed V and J ends, which lost 0 bases and 5 bases, there was a span of 8 bases.